Shown below are 19 T cell receptor beta chains from a single sample sequenced in a study of tumor-infiltrating lymphocytes in primary liver carcinoma. TCR beta cDNA was made from roughly 500 ng total RNA with a constant-region primer. Researchers made the TCR beta libraries by running three nested multiplex PCR rounds with slightly modified ARM-PCR. The first two PCR rounds used TRBV1-TRBV30 forward primers with a C-beta reverse primer, 9 to 11 cycles each. MiXCR, applied by TCRdb to the multiplex PCR reads, yields one record per CDR3 protein. The table has about 200,000 distinct CDR3 sequences, less than 70% seen once. Germline DNA was extracted alongside blood RNA, which was obtained from unsorted whole blood. Material: peripheral blood. These receptors all come from a woman between 55 and 75 years old with primary liver carcinoma and hepatitis B virus infection.

Comment on this clonotype: An end of the junction does not agree with germline; a read error may underlie this. This chain uses TRBV4-2 with TRBJ1-1, with D uncertain. CDR3 length: 13 amino acids. The germline V gene encodes CDR1 LGHNA and CDR2 YNFKEQ. The CDR3 sequence is CASSQFENAEAFF. The CDR3 DNA follows: TGTGCCAGCAGCCAATTTGAGAACGCTGAGGCTTTCTTT.

CDR3 sequence: CSVGIGGDEKLFF. For the CDR3, the DNA is TGCAGCGTCGGGATAGGGGGCGATGAAAAACTGTTTTTT. V is TRBV29-1 and J is TRBJ1-4; TRBD1 matches 7 bases. This CDR3 has 13 residues. The germline V gene has CDR1 SQVTM and CDR2 ANQGSEA. Trimming took 6 bases from V and 6 from J; bases not matched to a gene: 7.

A remark on this clonotype: A much larger clone lies one base from this, so it may be a read error. This chain connects TRBV6-1 to TRBJ2-5; D uncertain. The CDR3 runs to 12 residues. Germline CDR1 and CDR2: MNHNS and SASEGT. V was clipped by 11 bases and J by 2 bases, with 12 bases between them. The CDR3 coding sequence is TGTGCCTGCAAAGAGAGGCAAGAGACCCAGTACTTC. The encoded protein is CACKERQETQYF.

About this clonotype: No conserved phenylalanine or tryptophan is present at the end of the CDR3, so a read error is the likely explanation. The chain recombines TRBV12-5 with TRBJ2-7, with 7 bases fitting TRBD1. Germline CDR1 is LGHNT and CDR2 is FRNRAP. The CDR3 totals 15 residues. With V trimmed by 1 base and J by 2 bases, 5 bases remained unmatched. The CDR3 DNA is TGTGCTAGTGGTTTGGGACAGGGAAACACCTACGAGCAGTACATC. Amino acid sequence: CASGLGQGNTYEQYI.

With respect to this clonotype: A much larger clone lies one base from this, so it may be a read error. The rearrangement joins TRBV12-3 or TRBV12-4 to TRBJ2-1; perhaps TRBD1 as D (5 bases). This CDR3 contains 17 residues. Trimming took 5 bases from V and 0 from J, leaving 17 bases between them. CDR3 region: CASSTRRQRTSYNEQFF. DNA of the CDR3: TGTGCCAGCAGTACGCGTCGACAGCGTACCTCCTACAATGAGCAGTTCTTC.

The chain employs TRBV11-2 and TRBJ2-5; D gene unclear. This CDR3 comprises 15 residues. V dropped 0 bases and J dropped 5 bases, with 13 bases sitting between them. Germline assignment: CDR1 SGHAT and CDR2 FQNNGV. The DNA for the CDR3 is TGTGCCAGCAGCTTAGAGTATAACGCTTATGAGACCCAGTACTTC. Its translation is CASSLEYNAYETQYF.

Regarding this clonotype: Germline and junction disagree at one end, which may indicate a read error. The chain recombines TRBV11-3 with TRBJ2-1; the D is unclear. The CDR3 spans 13 residues. From germline, CDR1 is SGHNT and CDR2 YENEEA. CDR3 sequence: CASSFPPYKEQFF. The CDR3, as DNA: TGTGCCAGCAGCTTCCCTCCATACAAAGAGCAGTTCTTC.

The chain uses TRBV11-2 and TRBJ2-4; the D call may be TRBD1 or TRBD2 (5 bases each). This CDR3 region has 17 residues. V shed 4 bases and J shed 8 bases, with 24 bases lying between them. The germline CDR1 and CDR2 sequences are SGHAT and FQNNGV. The CDR3 here is CASSSLPTGRLGHIQYF. The CDR3 nucleotides are TGTGCCAGCAGCTCGCTCCCCACGGGACGCTTAGGGCACATTCAGTACTTC.

This clonotype showed up just a few times. The chain uses TRBV5-4 and TRBJ2-3; D is perhaps TRBD1 (5 bases). V was trimmed by 3 bases and J by 0 bases, leaving 11 bases between them. Germline CDR1 SGHNT, CDR2 YYREEE (reference sequence). The CDR3 has 15 amino acids. The CDR3 nucleotides read TGTGCCAGCAGCTCCCGCGGACAAAGCACAGATACGCAGTATTTT. Its translation: CASSSRGQSTDTQYF.

This clonotype was seen more than once but under ten times. The chain is built from TRBV6-1 and TRBJ2-7; 7 positions match TRBD2. Trimming at V came to 6 bases and at J to 3 bases, leaving 11 bases not matched to a gene. The CDR3 extends over 15 amino acids. Germline assignment: CDR1 MNHNS and CDR2 SASEGT. CDR3 in DNA: TGTGCCAGCAGGAAGGAGGAGGGGAGGGTCTACGAGCAGTACTTC. It encodes CASRKEEGRVYEQYF.

The chain combines TRBV11-2 with TRBJ2-1; no reliable D call. CDR3 length: 16 amino acids. V lost 6 bases to trimming and J lost 0 bases, with 15 bases between them. Germline values: CDR1 SGHAT, CDR2 FQNNGV. The CDR3 sequence: CASSTPPGSSYNEQFF. CDR3 coding DNA: TGTGCCAGCAGTACACCCCCAGGCAGCTCCTACAATGAGCAGTTCTTC.

The chain couples TRBV11-3 to TRBJ2-7; either TRBD1 or TRBD2 may supply D (5 bases each). The CDR3 is made up of 15 amino acids. The germline gives CDR1 SGHNT, CDR2 YENEEA. CDR3 sequence reads: CAISLGPLGIYGQYV. CDR3 DNA sequence: TGTGCCATCAGCCTGGGACCCCTAGGGATCTACGGGCAGTACGTC.

V is TRBV11-3 and J is TRBJ2-7; TRBD2 matches at 7 bases. This CDR3 is 16 amino acids long. CDR1 SGHNT and CDR2 YENEEA come from the germline V gene. The J segment lost 7 bases and the V segment lost 3 bases, leaving 15 bases of the junction unmatched. The CDR3 DNA follows: TGTGCCAGCAGCTTTCGGTCGGGAGCGGGATACAATGAGCAGTACTTC. Translated: CASSFRSGAGYNEQYF.

This clonotype was seen at least ten times. This chain links TRBV4-1 with TRBJ1-3; 9 bases are a match to TRBD1. The CDR3 length is 15 residues. V trimming: 0 bases; J trimming: 8 bases; junction bases outside the gene matches: 5. CDR1 and CDR2 (germline): MGHRA, YSYEKL. The CDR3 DNA reads TGCGCCAGCAGCCAAGACGGGACAGGGTCGGACACCATATATTTT. Translation: CASSQDGTGSDTIYF.

Turning to this clonotype: A read error may be the cause here, since a much bigger clone is one base away. J is TRBJ2-1 and V is TRBV5-1; 11 bases match TRBD2. Germline assignment: CDR1 SGHRS and CDR2 YFSETQ. CDR3 length: 16 residues. As DNA, the CDR3 is TGCGCCTGCAGCTTGGGCGGTACTAGCGGGGGTAATGAGCAGTTCTTC. Its translation: CACSLGGTSGGNEQFF.

This chain links TRBV28 with TRBJ1-1; no firm D call. Trimming removed 2 bases from V and 7 bases from J, with 8 bases in between. CDR1 is MDHEN and CDR2 is SYDVKM in the germline V gene. This CDR3 is 12 amino acids long. The DNA of the CDR3 is TGTGCCAGCAGTTTAGGTCACAATGAAGCTTTCTTT. It specifies CASSLGHNEAFF.

Of note for this clonotype: One junction end does not reproduce the germline sequence, and a read error may be involved. The chain carries TRBV11-3 and TRBJ1-1; D uncertain. Germline V gives CDR1 SGHNT, CDR2 YENEEA. This CDR3 is 14 amino acids long. The CDR3 sequence: CASSPNPTARTAFF. CDR3 DNA: TGCGCCAGCAGTCCGAACCCTACAGCTAGGACAGCTTTCTTT.

V is TRBV28 and J is TRBJ2-1; D is undetermined. Trimming left V 2 bases short and J 0 bases short, with 8 bases between. The CDR3 is made up of 15 amino acids. Germline V gene sequence: CDR1 MDHEN, CDR2 SYDVKM. DNA of the CDR3: TGTGCCAGCAGTTTACTCCCCCTCTCCTACAATGAGCAGTTCTTC. Encoded protein: CASSLLPLSYNEQFF.

With regard to this clonotype: A much larger clone lies one base from this, so it may be a read error. The J gene is TRBJ2-1, the V gene TRBV6-1; D gene ambiguous. CDR3 length: 13 residues. Germline CDR1 MNHNS, CDR2 SASEGT. V was shortened by 1 base and J by 8 bases, with 9 bases between the two germline ends. In nucleotides, the CDR3 is TGTGCCAGCAGTGAAGTGAGGTGCTATGAGCAGTTCTTC. As protein: CASSEVRCYEQFF.